The sample holds a few counts of the clone carrying this TCR beta chain. Antigen: not known. The junction and the germline gene differ at one end; a read error may be behind it. This specimen belongs to a study of molecular identifiers for immune sequencing clone quantification. Preparation of the bulk TCR libraries relied on previously described methods and listed TCR primers. TCRdb recomputed calls from the PCR reads with MiXCR, one row per CDR3 protein. The sample has over 550,000 distinct CDR3 sequences, approximately 24% seen once; the top ten hold about 0.73%. Broader study findings: More than 98% of effector molecules, versus under 1% of naive-cell molecules, belonged to clones above 20 RNA copies. One cell's worth of spiked Jurkat TCR RNA was reportedly detectable among approximately 990,000 naive cells. Molecules of identical TCR sharing a barcode could underestimate highly expanded clone sizes.

The receptor was derived from a human donor in good health. Some libraries in this study had Jurkat cell RNA spiked in. The sequenced sample consisted of naive CD8+ T cells from blood, with Jurkat cell RNA spiked in. The subset denotes: FACS-sorted CD8+CD4-CCR7+CD45RA+ naive T cells.

The CDR3 loop is CASPPGGGNQPQHF. As DNA, the CDR3 is TGTGCCAGCCCACCTGGGGGCGGCAATCAGCCCCAGCATTTT. This chain connects TRBV18 to TRBJ1-5; the D gene is possibly TRBD1 (6 bases). This CDR3 spans 14 amino acids. CDR1 and CDR2 from the germline V gene are KGHSH and LQKENI.